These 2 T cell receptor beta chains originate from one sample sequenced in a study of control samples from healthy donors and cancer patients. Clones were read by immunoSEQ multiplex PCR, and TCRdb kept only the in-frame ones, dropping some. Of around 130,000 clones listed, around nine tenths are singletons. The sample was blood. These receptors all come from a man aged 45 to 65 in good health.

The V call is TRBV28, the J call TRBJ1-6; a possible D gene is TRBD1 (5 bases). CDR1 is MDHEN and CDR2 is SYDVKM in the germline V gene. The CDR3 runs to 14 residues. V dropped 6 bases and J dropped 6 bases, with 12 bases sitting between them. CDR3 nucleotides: TGTGCCAGCAGGGGTGGGGGACTTAATTCACCCCTCCACTTT. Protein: CASRGGGLNSPLHF.

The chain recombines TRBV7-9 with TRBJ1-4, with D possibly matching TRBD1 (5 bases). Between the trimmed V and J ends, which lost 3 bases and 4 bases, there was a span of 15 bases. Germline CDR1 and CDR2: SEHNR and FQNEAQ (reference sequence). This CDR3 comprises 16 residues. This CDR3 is CASSLGEANGNEKLFF. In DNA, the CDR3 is TGTGCCAGCAGCTTGGGGGAGGCTAATGGTAATGAAAAACTGTTTTTT.